Below, one T cell receptor beta chain is given with its context. The source of the sample is a study of blood T cell repertoires in COVID-19. At the level of the study: PBMCs, B-cell-depleted T cells, or T cells were the source of the cDNA or gDNA that made up the material.

Participant ages covered about 18 to 89 years across 24 US areas. Participants' own reports of clinical history determined their cohort assignment. The assay was immunoSEQ multiplex PCR, and TCRdb's table has in-frame clones only and misses some. This sample has roughly 520,000 clones, with approximately 88% found just once. The V end lost 4 bases, the J end lost 11 bases, and 17 bases lay between the germline ends. CDR1 and CDR2 from the germline V gene are MNHEY and SVGEGT. CDR3 size: 13 residues. The specimen was PBMCs or T cells enriched from blood (not recorded which). V gene TRBV6-2 or TRBV6-3 combines with J gene TRBJ1-1, with D maybe TRBD1 (5 bases). This sequence was found in a woman in her 40s who had recovered from COVID-19. The chain's CDR3 is CASSSLGGWGAFF. The DNA for the CDR3 is TGTGCCAGCAGTTCCCTGGGAGGCTGGGGGGCTTTCTTT.